This T cell receptor beta chain emerged from a study of monozygotic twins with inflammatory bowel disease. Study-level findings and limits: Especially where disease activity was present, IBD patients had fewer clonotypes in common with others than healthy twins did. No difference in repertoire similarity was seen between concordant and discordant twins, possibly because power was limited. The existence of one strong signal or clonotype linked to IBD lacked support.

Comment on this clonotype: What it binds is not known.

TCRdb re-analyzed the 5' RACE reads; it lists each CDR3 protein once, without DNA. The sample includes a few hundred thousand distinct CDR3 sequences. The receptor comes from a human donor with ulcerative colitis or Crohn's disease, or a healthy co-twin of an affected twin (not recorded which). Sequencing was done on a sample of blood.

The CDR3 region is CASGTGDGANVLTF. This sequence joins TRBV2 and TRBJ2-6; TCRdb proposes TRBD1, but this gene call is untestable without DNA. Looked up from germline, CDR1 is SNHLY and CDR2 is FYNNEI. CDR3 length: 14 amino acids.